This T cell receptor (beta chain) appears in the sequencing data of a study of CD8 T cells in ankylosing spondylitis. Study-wide results and limits: Disease-linked clones reportedly concentrated significantly in matched ankylosing spondylitis synovial fluid. There was a TCR beta motif, made of several highly homologous variants, that appeared characteristic of ankylosing spondylitis blood.

Trimming took off 4 bases at V and 5 bases at J, with 12 bases between the two ends. CDR1 is SGHTA and CDR2 is FQGTGA in the germline V gene. There are 14 residues in the CDR3. This clonotype has ten or more counts. The antigen remains unidentified. By quantitative 5'-RACE with molecular barcodes, the TCR beta libraries were made. TCRdb called the 5' RACE reads again in MiXCR, with one record for every CDR3 protein. The sample contains a few hundred thousand distinct CDR3 sequences, about 10% of which appear only once. The sequence came from a male donor with ankylosing spondylitis or in good health (not recorded which). The V and J genes are TRBV7-3 and TRBJ2-1; tentatively, D is TRBD1 (5 bases). The sample comprised blood, either unsorted or a sorted T cell fraction (not recorded which). The CDR3 DNA follows: TGTGCCAGCAGCTCCCGACAGTCGAACAATGAGCAGTTCTTC. It codes for CASSSRQSNNEQFF. Complete variable domain (other parts from reference TRBV7-3 and TRBJ2-1): GAGVSQTPSNKVTEKGKYVELRCDPISGHTALYWYRQSLGQGPEFLIYFQGTGAADDSGLPNDRFFAVRPEGSVSTLKIQRTERGDSAVYLCASSSRQSNNEQFFGPGTRLTVL.